This T cell receptor beta chain emerged from a study of control samples from healthy donors and cancer patients. TCRdb's table, derived via immunoSEQ multiplex PCR, lists solely in-frame clones and lacks some. The top ten hold approximately 5.7% of the sample, which has 150,000 or so clones, around 95% seen once. This sequence was found in a man aged 40-49 years in good health. The sequencing input was blood.

The CDR3 here is CASSLLDGYEQYF. In DNA form, the CDR3 reads TGTGCCAGCAGCCTACTGGACGGCTACGAGCAGTACTTC. The chain combines TRBV11-3 with TRBJ2-7; D remains ambiguous. Germline lookup yields CDR1 SGHNT and CDR2 YENEEA. This CDR3 is 13 amino acids long. Trimming left V 5 bases short and J 3 bases short, with 11 bases between. Full variable domain (outside the CDR3, taken from reference TRBV11-3 and TRBJ2-7): EAGVVQSPRYKIIEKKQPVAFWCNPISGHNTLYWYLQNLGQGPELLIRYENEEAVDDSQLPKDRFSAERLKGVDSTLKIQPAELGDSAVYLCASSLLDGYEQYFGPGTRLTVT.